This T cell receptor beta chain was captured by sequencing in a study of identifying expanded T cells in peripheral blood. Study-level points and caveats: Across healthy donors, higher total template counts meant significantly greater roughly 2-week count variance.

This clone came up a few times. Its antigen is still unknown. The sample carries other DNA sequences with the same CDR3. Libraries were prepared by immunoSEQ multiplex PCR; TCRdb keeps only in-frame clonotypes and omits some of them. The repertoire has tens of thousands of clones, about 89% of them found once; the top ten carry around 2.8%. The V end lost 2 bases, the J end lost 3 bases, and 8 bases lay between the germline ends. The CDR3 is made up of 13 amino acids. CDR1 is SGHRS, CDR2 YFSETQ, per germline. During the collection period, no donor immune events like infections were recorded. Sequenced material: blood. The chain uses TRBV5-1 and TRBJ1-2; possibly TRBD1 for D (6 bases). The clonotype originates from a person aged 18-70 years in good health. CDR3 protein: CASSLRTDYGYTF. The CDR3 DNA is TGCGCCAGCAGCTTAAGGACAGACTATGGCTACACCTTC.